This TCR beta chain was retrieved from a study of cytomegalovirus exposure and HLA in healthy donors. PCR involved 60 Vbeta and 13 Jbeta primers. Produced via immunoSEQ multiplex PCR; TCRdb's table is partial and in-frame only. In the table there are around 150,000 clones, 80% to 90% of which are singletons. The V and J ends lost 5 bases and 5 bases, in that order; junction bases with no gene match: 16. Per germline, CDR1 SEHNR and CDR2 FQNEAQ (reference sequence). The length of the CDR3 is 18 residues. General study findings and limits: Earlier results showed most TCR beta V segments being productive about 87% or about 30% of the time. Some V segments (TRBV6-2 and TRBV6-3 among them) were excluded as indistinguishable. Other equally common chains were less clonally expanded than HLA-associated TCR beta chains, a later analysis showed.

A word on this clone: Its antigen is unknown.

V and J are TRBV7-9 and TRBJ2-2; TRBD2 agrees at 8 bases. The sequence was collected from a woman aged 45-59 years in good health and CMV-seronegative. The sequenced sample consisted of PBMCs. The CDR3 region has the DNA TGTGCCAGCAGCCCCCTCGGGGTAGCGGGAAGAAAAACCGGGGAGCTGTTTTTT. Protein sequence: CASSPLGVAGRKTGELFF.